This T cell receptor beta chain was profiled in a study of vaccination effects on CD4 cells after COVID-19. As for the study in general: PBMC were cultured at around 2 million per well with about 10 IU/ml IL-2 and about 9.5 ug/ml peptides.

Regarding the study as a whole: Late after vaccination, infection- and vaccine-induced clones showed marked clonal contraction.

This clone came up once. Its matching antigen is unknown. The V gene's germline CDR1 is SGDLS and CDR2 YYNGEE. CDR3 length equals 17 residues. Germline trimming cut 0 bases from V and 4 bases from J; bases unmatched to any gene: 5. Clones were read by immunoSEQ multiplex PCR, and TCRdb kept only the in-frame ones, dropping some. The sample contains tens of thousands of clones, 65% to 80% of which appear only once. Investigators separated out CD4+ T cells once 10 days of culture had passed. Among the vaccine recipients, none had a prior SARS-CoV-2 infection, and nucleocapsid antibodies were negative. On day 3 and again on day 7, half the medium was replaced with IL-2 medium.

The input for sequencing was CD4+ T cells from PBMCs cultured without peptide, taken before COVID-19 vaccination. The sequence was collected from a human donor who received a COVID-19 vaccine. The genes are TRBV9 and TRBJ2-1, with 12 bases identical to TRBD2. As DNA, the CDR3 is TGTGCCAGCAGCGTAGAGCTAGCGGGGGGGCGGTACAATGAGCAGTTCTTC. It encodes CASSVELAGGRYNEQFF.